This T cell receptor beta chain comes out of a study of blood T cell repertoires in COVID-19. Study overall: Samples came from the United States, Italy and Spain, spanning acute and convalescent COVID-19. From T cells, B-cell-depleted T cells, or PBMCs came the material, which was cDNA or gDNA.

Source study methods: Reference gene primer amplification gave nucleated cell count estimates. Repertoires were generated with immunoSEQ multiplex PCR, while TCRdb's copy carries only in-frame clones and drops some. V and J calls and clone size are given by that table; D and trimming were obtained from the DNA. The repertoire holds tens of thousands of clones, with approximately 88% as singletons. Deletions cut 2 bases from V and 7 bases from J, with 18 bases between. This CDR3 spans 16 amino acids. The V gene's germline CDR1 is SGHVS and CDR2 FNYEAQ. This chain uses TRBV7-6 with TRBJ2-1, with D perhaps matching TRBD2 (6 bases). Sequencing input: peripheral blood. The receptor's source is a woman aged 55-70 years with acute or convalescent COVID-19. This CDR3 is CASSLPPGGPANEQFF. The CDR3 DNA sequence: TGTGCCAGCAGCTTACCCCCCGGGGGTCCGGCGAATGAGCAGTTCTTC. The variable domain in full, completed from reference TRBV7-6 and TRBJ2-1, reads GAGVSQSPRYKVTKRGQDVALRCDPISGHVSLYWYRQALGQGPEFLTYFNYEAQQDKSGLPNDRFSAERPEGSISTLTIQRTEQRDSAMYRCASSLPPGGPANEQFFGPGTRLTVL.